The next 15 T cell receptor beta chains were all read from a single sample in a study of blood T cell repertoires in COVID-19. The data were produced by immunoSEQ multiplex PCR, yet TCRdb's version contains in-frame clones alone and is incomplete. The sample shows around 250,000 clones, roughly four fifths of them seen only once. The sample comprised peripheral blood. The receptor source for this set is a man aged 30 to 39 who had recovered from COVID-19.

The chain combines TRBV7-8 with TRBJ2-5, with 7 bases lining up with TRBD1. Looked up from germline, CDR1 is SGHVS and CDR2 is FQNEAQ. This CDR3 has 13 amino acids. V gave up 6 bases and J gave up 5 bases; unmatched junction bases: 6. In DNA form, the CDR3 reads TGTGCCAGCAGACCGACAGGGATGGAGACCCAGTACTTC. Encoded protein: CASRPTGMETQYF. The full variable domain, with the rest looked up from reference TRBV7-8 and TRBJ2-5, is GAGVSQSPRYKVAKRGQDVALRCDPISGHVSLFWYQQALGQGPEFLTYFQNEAQLDKSGLPSDRFFAERPEGSVSTLKIQRTQQEDSAVYLCASRPTGMETQYFGPGTRLLVL.

The CDR3 is CASTRERADYGYTF. CDR3 coding DNA: TGTGCCAGCACCCGGGAGAGGGCCGACTATGGCTACACCTTC. This sequence joins TRBV7-9 and TRBJ1-2; D not resolved. Germline CDR1 and CDR2: SEHNR and FQNEAQ (reference sequence). V was clipped by 7 bases and J by 3 bases, with 15 bases between them. This CDR3 is 14 amino acids long.

This clone was detected only once. V usage is TRBV5-6 and J usage is TRBJ1-2, with D unresolved. The CDR3 is 15 residues long. The V end lost 0 bases, the J end lost 4 bases, and 13 bases lay between the germline ends. Germline CDR1 SGHDT, CDR2 YYEEEE. CDR3 protein: CASSLVGVSTYGYTF. Here the CDR3 DNA reads TGTGCCAGCAGCTTGGTCGGGGTCTCGACCTATGGCTACACCTTC. The full variable domain, completed using reference TRBV5-6 and TRBJ1-2, is DAGVTQSPTHLIKTRGQQVTLRCSPKSGHDTVSWYQQALGQGPQFIFQYYEEEERQRGNFPDRFSGHQFPNYSSELNVNALLLGDSALYLCASSLVGVSTYGYTFGSGTRLTVV.

This CDR3 reads CASTPGGPWEQYV. The CDR3 region has the DNA TGTGCCAGCACTCCGGGGGGGCCCTGGGAGCAGTACGTC. The gene calls are TRBV2 and TRBJ2-7; TRBD2 matches at 8 bases. Per germline, CDR1 SNHLY and CDR2 FYNNEI. CDR3 length equals 13 residues. V lost 7 bases and J lost 7; bases outside the gene matches: 9.

The chain links TRBV15 to TRBJ2-1; possible D gene TRBD2, 5 bases. Trimming stripped 0 bases from V and 0 bases from J, with 15 bases between. Germline V gives CDR1 LNHNV, CDR2 YYDKDF (reference sequence). The length of the CDR3 is 18 residues. The CDR3: CATSRDHGLLSSYNEQFF. CDR3 bases: TGTGCCACCAGCAGAGATCACGGACTGTTGAGCTCCTACAATGAGCAGTTCTTC.

This chain links TRBV19 with TRBJ2-7; 7 bases are a match to TRBD1. This CDR3 is built from 14 residues. V shed 3 bases and J 1 base; nucleotides not matched to a gene: 3. CDR1 is LNHDA, CDR2 SQIVND, per germline (reference sequence). The CDR3 is CASSINRGSYEQYF. Here the CDR3 DNA reads TGTGCCAGTAGTATTAACAGGGGTTCCTACGAGCAGTACTTC. Full variable domain (rest looked up from reference TRBV19 and TRBJ2-7): DGGITQSPKYLFRKEGQNVTLSCEQNLNHDAMYWYRQDPGQGLRLIYYSQIVNDFQKGDIAEGYSVSREKKESFPLTVTSAQKNPTAFYLCASSINRGSYEQYFGPGTRLTVT.

The chain has TRBV7-9 and TRBJ2-2, with D perhaps matching TRBD1 (6 bases). The CDR3 sequence is 14 residues long. Germline V gives CDR1 SEHNR, CDR2 FQNEAQ (reference sequence). Deletions cut 3 bases from V and 6 bases from J, with 11 bases between. As DNA, the CDR3 is TGTGCCAGCAGCTTCCAGGGGTCCGCCGGGGAGCTGTTTTTT. Residues: CASSFQGSAGELFF.

V is TRBV4-1 and J is TRBJ2-3, with a weak D call TRBD2 (5 bases). Germline CDR1 reads MGHRA; CDR2 reads YSYEKL. Trimming cost V 1 base and J 0 bases, with 8 bases left between them. This CDR3 has 15 residues. CDR3 region: CASSQVGISTDTQYF. The CDR3 region has the DNA TGCGCCAGCAGCCAAGTCGGGATTAGCACAGATACGCAGTATTTT.

CDR3 nucleotides: TGTGCCAGCAGCGAGGGGGTACCGCTCACCGGGGAGCTGTTTTTT. It yields the protein CASSEGVPLTGELFF. The J gene is TRBJ2-2, the V gene TRBV6-5, with a possible D match to TRBD1 (6 bases). The CDR3 is 15 amino acids. Trimming shortened V by 6 bases and J by 4 bases, and 15 bases separated the two germline ends. Per germline, CDR1 MNHEY and CDR2 SVGAGI.

The CDR3 protein is CASSDRSGGGTDTQYF. DNA of the CDR3: TGTGCCAGCAGTGACCGGTCAGGGGGAGGCACAGATACGCAGTATTTT. The chain recombines TRBV2 with TRBJ2-3, with 7 bases that match TRBD1. The CDR3 sequence is 16 residues long. Germline V CDR1 and CDR2: SNHLY, FYNNEI. J was trimmed by 1 base and V by 3 bases; bases with no gene match: 7.

The chain combines TRBV9 with TRBJ2-1; D not resolved. Trimming left V 3 bases short and J 6 bases short, with 10 bases between. The germline gives CDR1 SGDLS, CDR2 YYNGEE. The CDR3 extends over 13 amino acids. The CDR3 loop is CASSGERSNEQFF. DNA for the CDR3: TGTGCCAGCAGCGGTGAACGGTCCAATGAGCAGTTCTTC.

This clone was seen a single time. The chain links TRBV7-3 to TRBJ1-6, with 9 bases identical to TRBD1. The CDR3 spans 18 residues. V was clipped by 0 bases and J by 7 bases; unmatched bases: 10. The germline V gene has CDR1 SGHTA and CDR2 FQGTGA. DNA of the CDR3: TGTGCCAGCAGCTTAACTGGTAGTCGGACAGGGGTGAATTCACCCCTCCACTTT. Translating gives CASSLTGSRTGVNSPLHF.

The CDR3: CASSQDRVGYTF. The CDR3 coding sequence is TGTGCCAGCAGCCAAGACCGGGTTGGCTACACCTTC. This rearrangement joins TRBV14 to TRBJ1-2, with unresolved D. This CDR3 has 12 amino acids. Trimming pared 0 bases from V and 7 bases from J, leaving 6 bases between. The germline CDR1 and CDR2 sequences are SGHDN and FVKESK.

V is TRBV5-1 and J is TRBJ1-1; D may be TRBD1 (6 bases). Germline CDR1 reads SGHRS; CDR2 reads YFSETQ. V lost 1 base, J lost 1 base, and 11 bases lay in between. This CDR3 contains 15 residues. The CDR3 DNA reads as TGCGCCAGCAGCTTGACGGACAGTTGGAACACTGAAGCTTTCTTT. It encodes CASSLTDSWNTEAFF.

This clone was counted a single time. The genes are TRBV10-3 and TRBJ2-6; weak D call: TRBD1 (6 bases). The V gene's germline CDR1 is ENHRY and CDR2 SYGVKD. V was cut by 10 bases and J by 3 bases, with 10 bases left in between. The CDR3 consists of 13 residues. The CDR3 DNA is TGTGCCACCGAAGGGGGTGGGGCCAACGTCCTGACTTTC. Its protein product is CATEGGGANVLTF.